The sequence of this T cell receptor beta chain was determined in a study of PD-1 and CTLA-4 blockade in melanoma. This table comes from immunoSEQ multiplex PCR, and its TCRdb copy is limited to in-frame clones, with some not included. The profile shows some 15,000 clones, more than 65% of them singletons. The CDR3 covers 15 residues. Unmatched junction bases numbered 7, after V lost 5 bases and J lost 1 base. Germline CDR1 is MNHEY and CDR2 is SMNVEV (reference sequence). The chain uses TRBV27 and TRBJ2-5, with 7 nucleotides matching TRBD2. The sequence was collected from a human donor with melanoma. This material consisted of CD8+ T cells from peripheral blood, taken before anti-PD-1 treatment. The CDR3 region has the DNA TGTGCCAGCAGTCCCGAAGCGGGGCTCCAAGAGACCCAGTACTTC. Amino acids: CASSPEAGLQETQYF.